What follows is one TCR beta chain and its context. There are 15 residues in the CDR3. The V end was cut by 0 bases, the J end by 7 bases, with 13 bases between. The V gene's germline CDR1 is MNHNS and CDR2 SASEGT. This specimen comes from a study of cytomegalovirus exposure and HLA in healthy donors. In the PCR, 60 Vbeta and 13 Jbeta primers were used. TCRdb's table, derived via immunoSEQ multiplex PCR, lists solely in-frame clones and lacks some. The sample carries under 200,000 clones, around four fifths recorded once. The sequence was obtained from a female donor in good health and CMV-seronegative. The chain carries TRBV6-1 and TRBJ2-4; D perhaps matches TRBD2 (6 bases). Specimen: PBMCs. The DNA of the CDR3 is TGTGCCAGCAGTGAAGCGTTAGGGGCGGGGAACATTCAGTACTTC. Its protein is CASSEALGAGNIQYF.